Following are 15 T cell receptor beta chains from one sample sequenced in a study of shared clonotypes between healthy human individuals. Clones were read by immunoSEQ multiplex PCR, and TCRdb kept only the in-frame ones, dropping some. The data hold about 2 million clones, with roughly 94% observed a single time. Terminally differentiated effector memory CD45RA+ cells were left out of the naive CD8 fraction, which was CD45RO-negative and positively selected for CCR7. Sequencing was performed on naive CD8+ T cells sorted from blood. These receptor sequences come from a man younger than 35 in good health.

As to this clone: This CDR3 is also generated by other DNA sequences in the sample. This chain links TRBV27 with TRBJ2-5; TRBD2 matches at 12 bases. CDR1 and CDR2 (germline): MNHEY, SMNVEV (reference sequence). V shed 3 bases, J shed 2 bases, and the junction held 1 base outside the gene matches. There are 15 residues in the CDR3. In DNA form, the CDR3 reads TGTGCCAGCAGTTTTCTAGCGGGAGGGCAAGAGACCCAGTACTTC. Protein: CASSFLAGGQETQYF.

The chain employs TRBV11-2 and TRBJ2-1, with 7 bases fitting TRBD1. The germline CDR1 and CDR2 sequences are SGHAT and FQNNGV. V shed 0 bases, J shed 4 bases, and the junction held 12 bases outside the gene matches. This CDR3 has 18 amino acids. CDR3 sequence: CASSLEGGEWAPYNEQFF. The CDR3 DNA is TGTGCCAGCAGCTTAGAAGGGGGCGAGTGGGCGCCTTACAATGAGCAGTTCTTC. Full variable domain (missing parts from reference TRBV11-2 and TRBJ2-1): EAGVAQSPRYKIIEKRQSVAFWCNPISGHATLYWYQQILGQGPKLLIQFQNNGVVDDSQLPKDRFSAERLKGVDSTLKIQPAKLEDSAVYLCASSLEGGEWAPYNEQFFGPGTRLTVL.

The chain links TRBV9 to TRBJ2-4; TRBD2 might be the D (6 bases). This CDR3 contains 15 residues. Germline V gene lookup returns CDR1 SGDLS and CDR2 YYNGEE. Trimming removed 0 bases at V and 1 base at J, with 8 bases between. In DNA, the CDR3 is TGTGCCAGCAGCGTAGCTGGAGGGGCCAAAAACATTCAGTACTTC. Residues: CASSVAGGAKNIQYF.

The chain has TRBV30 and TRBJ1-6; perhaps TRBD1 as D (6 bases). The CDR3 extends over 18 amino acids. Looked up from germline, CDR1 is GTSNPN and CDR2 is SVGIG (reference sequence). V was cut by 1 base and J by 7 bases, with 23 bases left in between. This CDR3 reads CAWSAGRRGWGQNSPLHF. DNA of the CDR3: TGTGCCTGGAGTGCCGGCAGAAGGGGGTGGGGGCAAAATTCACCCCTCCACTTT. The variable domain in full, with the rest retrieved from reference TRBV30 and TRBJ1-6, is SQTIHQWPATLVQPVGSPLSLECTVEGTSNPNLYWYRQAAGRGLQLLFYSVGIGQISSEVPQNLSASRPQDRQFILSSKKLLLSDSGFYLCAWSAGRRGWGQNSPLHFGNGTRLTVT.

V and J are TRBV27 and TRBJ2-5, with D possibly being TRBD1 (6 bases). Deletions cut 7 bases from V and 0 bases from J, with 15 bases between. The CDR3 spans 15 residues. The germline V gene encodes CDR1 MNHEY and CDR2 SMNVEV (reference sequence). DNA for the CDR3: TGTGCCAGCAAAATACAGGGAAGGTACCAAGAGACCCAGTACTTC. Translated, it gives CASKIQGRYQETQYF.

The chain uses TRBV5-6 and TRBJ2-7; 8 bases fit TRBD1. V lost 2 bases to trimming and J lost 6 bases; unmatched junction nucleotides: 16. Germline values: CDR1 SGHDT, CDR2 YYEEEE. This CDR3 spans 17 amino acids. The DNA of the CDR3 is TGTGCCAGCAGCTTATATAGGACCGGGACAGGAGACTCCGAGCAGTACTTC. Amino acids: CASSLYRTGTGDSEQYF.

The chain couples TRBV4-1 to TRBJ1-2, with 8 positions matching TRBD1. V was clipped by 3 bases and J by 8 bases; unmatched bases: 8. This CDR3 spans 14 amino acids. Germline CDR1 is MGHRA and CDR2 is YSYEKL. Here the CDR3 DNA reads TGCGCCAGCAGCCACCAAGGACAGGGAGACGGCTACACCTTC. It is translated as CASSHQGQGDGYTF.

The chain uses TRBV5-8 and TRBJ2-5; D unresolved. Per the germline V gene, CDR1 is SGHTS and CDR2 is YDEGEE. V was cut by 0 bases and J by 2 bases, with 11 bases left in between. The CDR3 has 15 residues. CDR3 amino acids: CASSLGGYIQETQYF. Here the CDR3 DNA reads TGTGCCAGCAGCTTGGGGGGTTACATACAAGAGACCCAGTACTTC.

The chain employs TRBV27 and TRBJ2-1, with D uncertain. V gave up 7 bases and J gave up 0 bases, with 10 bases separating them. In germline, CDR1 is MNHEY, CDR2 SMNVEV (reference sequence). This CDR3 has 14 amino acids. The CDR3 DNA reads TGTGCCAGCACGGGCTTGAGCTCCTACAATGAGCAGTTCTTC. Amino acid sequence: CASTGLSSYNEQFF.

The chain joins TRBV5-1 to TRBJ2-2, with D perhaps assigned TRBD1 or TRBD2 (5 bases each). The V gene's germline CDR1 is SGHRS and CDR2 YFSETQ. Trimming cost V 0 bases and J 6 bases, with 12 bases left between them. CDR3 length: 15 amino acids. The CDR3 reads CASSLEVRDPGELFF. Here the CDR3 DNA reads TGCGCCAGCAGCTTGGAAGTCAGGGACCCCGGGGAGCTGTTTTTT.

With respect to this clone: The junction departs from the called germline gene at one end, perhaps through a read error. CDR3 loop: CASGDRVF. The CDR3 region has the DNA TGTGCCAGCGGGGACAGGGTATTC. This sequence joins TRBV6-1 and TRBJ2-7; TRBD1 agrees at 9 bases. The CDR3 totals 8 residues. Germline assignment: CDR1 MNHNS and CDR2 SASEGT.

The CDR3 coding sequence is TGCGCCAGCAGCAGGGACGGCGGTAATGAAAAACTGTTTTTT. It specifies CASSRDGGNEKLFF. The chain employs TRBV5-1 and TRBJ1-4; possibly TRBD1 for D (5 bases). Per the germline V gene, CDR1 is SGHRS and CDR2 is YFSETQ. The CDR3 length is 14 residues. V lost 4 bases and J 4 bases, leaving 11 bases between the germline ends.

Here the CDR3 reads CASSQAGGGTEAFF. The CDR3 nucleotides read TGTGCCAGCAGCCAGGCGGGGGGCGGCACTGAAGCTTTCTTT. The V and J genes are TRBV28 and TRBJ1-1, with TRBD1 as a possible D gene (6 bases). Germline values: CDR1 MDHEN, CDR2 SYDVKM. V lost 6 bases to trimming and J lost 4 bases, with 15 bases between them. This CDR3 has 14 residues. Variable domain in full (rest from reference TRBV28 and TRBJ1-1): DVKVTQSSRYLVKRTGEKVFLECVQDMDHENMFWYRQDPGLGLRLIYFSYDVKMKEKGDIPEGYSVSREKKERFSLILESASTNQTSMYLCASSQAGGGTEAFFGQGTRLTVV.

The chain carries TRBV7-6 and TRBJ2-3; D remains unclear. The germline V gene encodes CDR1 SGHVS and CDR2 FNYEAQ. This CDR3 comprises 14 residues. The germline V and J ends were trimmed by 1 base and 5 bases, with 10 bases remaining between them. DNA for the CDR3: TGTGCCAGCAGCTTAGGCGTTTCGGGAGATACGCAGTATTTT. It codes for CASSLGVSGDTQYF.

This clone was seen a single time. In nucleotides, the CDR3 is TGTGCCAGCAGCTTAAGTCCCAGTTATGATACGCAGTATTTT. This codes for CASSLSPSYDTQYF. V gene TRBV7-8 combines with J gene TRBJ2-3; no definite D call. The germline gives CDR1 SGHVS, CDR2 FQNEAQ. CDR3 size: 14 residues. V lost 2 bases and J 6 bases, leaving 12 bases between the germline ends.